This entry lists 18 T cell receptor beta chains sequenced from one sample in a study of blood T cell repertoires in COVID-19. Assay: immunoSEQ multiplex PCR; the TCRdb copy retains only in-frame clones and omits some. Altogether fewer than 700,000 clones are present, roughly 89% being singletons, with the ten largest covering roughly 7.3%. The source material was peripheral blood. The receptors derive from a woman aged 50 to 60 with COVID-19, enrolled during active disease.

This chain joins TRBV11-2 and TRBJ1-6, with D maybe TRBD1 (6 bases). CDR1 and CDR2 from the germline V gene are SGHAT and FQNNGV. Trimming removed 5 bases at V and 13 bases at J, with 12 bases between. The CDR3 sequence is 12 residues long. The CDR3 loop is CASSPEQGPLHF. The CDR3 region has the DNA TGTGCCAGCAGCCCGGAACAGGGTCCCCTCCACTTT.

The gene calls are TRBV12-5 and TRBJ1-5; D might be TRBD1 (6 bases). This CDR3 has 14 residues. V was cut by 5 bases and J by 6 bases, with 14 bases left in between. In germline, CDR1 is LGHNT, CDR2 FRNRAP. In DNA, the CDR3 is TGTGCTAGTGGTACCCACTCAGGGGTTCAGCCCCAGCATTTT. This translates into CASGTHSGVQPQHF.

This rearrangement joins TRBV3-1 (or the pseudogene TRBV3-2) to TRBJ2-1; D gene unclear. This CDR3 is 14 amino acids long. Trimming stripped 0 bases from V and 6 bases from J, with 9 bases between. Germline V CDR1 and CDR2: LGHDT, YNNKEL (reference sequence). CDR3 sequence: CASSQESIANEQFF. The DNA for the CDR3 is TGTGCCAGCAGCCAAGAGTCTATAGCCAATGAGCAGTTCTTC.

The gene calls are TRBV7-2 and TRBJ1-4; TRBD1 might be the D (6 bases). The germline gives CDR1 SGHTA, CDR2 FQGNSA. V was pared by 6 bases and J by 8 bases, with 19 bases between. CDR3 size: 15 residues. In DNA, the CDR3 is TGTGCCAGCAGTTCAACAGGGATTGGAGGAGAAAAACTGTTTTTT. Its translation: CASSSTGIGGEKLFF.

V usage is TRBV12-3 or TRBV12-4 and J usage is TRBJ2-1, with 7 bases matching TRBD2. V lost 4 bases and J lost 4; bases outside the gene matches: 1. The CDR3 has 13 residues. The CDR3: CASSYGGYNEQFF. The CDR3 DNA sequence: TGTGCCAGCAGTTACGGGGGGTACAATGAGCAGTTCTTC.

The chain is built from TRBV6-5 and TRBJ1-4; D may be TRBD1 (6 bases). Trimming stripped 1 base from V and 8 bases from J, with 17 bases between. Germline assignment: CDR1 MNHEY and CDR2 SVGAGI. This CDR3 comprises 16 residues. DNA for the CDR3: TGTGCCAGCAGTTACTACCGACCAGGGGCAAGGGAAAAACTGTTTTTT. It encodes CASSYYRPGAREKLFF.

The count of this clone is one. The V and J genes are TRBV6-4 and TRBJ2-3, with TRBD2 as a possible D gene (6 bases). This CDR3 region has 15 residues. Trimming took 4 bases from V and 0 from J, leaving 11 bases between them. Germline V gene data show CDR1 as MRHNA and CDR2 as SNTAGT. As DNA, the CDR3 is TGTGCCAGCAGTGTGGGTAGCGGAAGCACAGATACGCAGTATTTT. This encodes CASSVGSGSTDTQYF.

As to this clone: A read error may be the cause here, since a much bigger clone is one base away. The identical CDR3 is also encoded by other nucleotide sequences in the sample. This sequence joins TRBV7-2 and TRBJ2-7; D unclear. The CDR3 sequence is 11 residues long. V was pared by 4 bases and J by 2 bases, with 3 bases between. Germline assignment: CDR1 SGHTA and CDR2 FQGNSA. This chain's CDR3 is CASSSTYEQYF. As DNA, the CDR3 is TGTGCCAGCAGCTCTACCTACGAGCAGTACTTC.

J is TRBJ2-3 and V is TRBV20-1, with 8 bases identical to TRBD2. CDR3 size: 14 residues. J gave up 5 bases and V 3 bases, and 7 bases lay outside the gene matches. Germline values: CDR1 DFQATT, CDR2 SNEGSKA (reference sequence). CDR3 region: CSASLAGGRDTQYF. CDR3 bases: TGCAGTGCTAGTTTGGCGGGGGGCCGAGATACGCAGTATTTT.

Written as DNA, the CDR3 is TGTGCTAGTGGTCCTCCCGGGACAGGGAGAGAGACCCAGTACTTC. As protein: CASGPPGTGRETQYF. The chain links TRBV12-5 to TRBJ2-5, with 9 bases aligning to TRBD1. Trimming removed 5 bases from V and 4 bases from J; junction bases left unmatched: 8. The CDR3 length is 15 residues. Germline V gene data show CDR1 as LGHNT and CDR2 as FRNRAP.

The J gene is TRBJ2-3, the V gene TRBV6-4, with D maybe TRBD1 (5 bases). CDR1 is MRHNA, CDR2 SNTAGT, per germline. Trimming removed 9 bases at V and 0 bases at J, with 13 bases between. The CDR3 totals 14 residues. CDR3: CASRQRASTDTQYF. The DNA of the CDR3 is TGTGCCAGTCGACAGCGAGCTAGCACAGATACGCAGTATTTT.

Turning to this clone: Additional DNA sequences in this sample encode the identical CDR3. The chain joins TRBV11-3 to TRBJ2-1, with D hard to call. The CDR3 loop spans 13 amino acids. CDR1 is SGHNT and CDR2 is YENEEA in the germline V gene. Trimming shortened V by 3 bases and J by 5 bases, and 8 bases separated the two germline ends. The CDR3 sequence is CASSLGYNNEQFF. Written as DNA, the CDR3 is TGTGCCAGCAGCTTGGGCTACAACAATGAGCAGTTCTTC.

The rearrangement joins TRBV5-5 to TRBJ1-6, with 9 bases aligning to TRBD1. V shed 0 bases and J 7 bases; nucleotides not matched to a gene: 5. The germline V gene has CDR1 SGHKS and CDR2 YYEKEE (reference sequence). The CDR3 extends over 16 amino acids. Written as DNA, the CDR3 is TGTGCCAGCAGCTTGGGGGGACAGGGTGTCAATTCACCCCTCCACTTT. This codes for CASSLGGQGVNSPLHF. The full variable domain, rest sourced from reference TRBV5-5 and TRBJ1-6, is DAGVTQSPTHLIKTRGQQVTLRCSPISGHKSVSWYQQVLGQGPQFIFQYYEKEERGRGNFPDRFSARQFPNYSSELNVNALLLGDSALYLCASSLGGQGVNSPLHFGNGTRLTVT.

The chain has TRBV7-2 and TRBJ1-1, with 9 bases identical to TRBD1. The CDR3 sequence is 14 residues long. Looked up from germline, CDR1 is SGHTA and CDR2 is FQGNSA. V trimming: 6 bases; J trimming: 6 bases; junction bases outside the gene matches: 8. Here the CDR3 DNA reads TGTGCCAGCAGTCTGGACAGGGGACGGCCTGAAGCTTTCTTT. Its protein product is CASSLDRGRPEAFF.

The chain has TRBV3-1 (or the pseudogene TRBV3-2) and TRBJ1-2, with D perhaps matching TRBD1 (6 bases). Trimming took 6 bases from V and 2 from J, leaving 10 bases between them. CDR1 and CDR2 from the germline V gene are LGHDT and YNNKEL (reference sequence). The CDR3 extends over 13 amino acids. The CDR3 sequence: CASSPTGNYGYTF. The CDR3 coding sequence is TGTGCCAGCAGTCCTACAGGGAACTATGGCTACACCTTC.

CDR3 nucleotides: TGTGCCAGCAGTTTTTGGCAGGGGGGCTACGAGCAGTACTTC. It encodes CASSFWQGGYEQYF. The chain uses TRBV28 and TRBJ2-7, with D perhaps TRBD1 (7 bases). Trimming removed 3 bases from V and 3 bases from J, with 12 bases in between. The CDR3 runs 14 residues. From germline, CDR1 is MDHEN and CDR2 SYDVKM.

The chain carries TRBV27 and TRBJ2-7, with 9 bases fitting TRBD1. V lost 6 bases and J lost 2; bases outside the gene matches: 5. The germline V gene encodes CDR1 MNHEY and CDR2 SMNVEV (reference sequence). This CDR3 contains 14 residues. The CDR3: CASRPGQGTYEQYF. CDR3 sequence (DNA): TGTGCCAGCAGGCCCGGACAGGGGACCTACGAGCAGTACTTC.

This sequence joins TRBV4-2 and TRBJ1-2; D gene ambiguous. Trimming removed 4 bases from V and 7 bases from J, with 10 bases in between. Germline values: CDR1 LGHNA, CDR2 YNFKEQ. The CDR3 is made up of 12 amino acids. The CDR3 DNA follows: TGTGCCAGCAGCCGCCCCGGTAGTGGCTACACCTTC. Translating gives CASSRPGSGYTF.